The sequence of this T cell receptor beta chain was determined in a study of T cells after yellow fever vaccination. Study-wide points: The study re-detected most primary-vaccination clones after the booster (about 95% CD4, roughly 85% CD8). Researchers cautioned that FACS-sorted repertoires could harbor abundant clonotypes contaminating from the bulk population. A minor fraction of clonotypes spanned both CD4 and CD8 compartments.

Generation of TCR cDNA used 5'RACE template switching (which added a universal primer site and UMIs). TCRdb re-analysed the 5' RACE reads in MiXCR, keeping a single row per CDR3 protein. The sample includes over 300,000 distinct CDR3 sequences, around 6.8% of them seen just once. There are 15 residues in the CDR3. The germline CDR1 and CDR2 sequences are LGHNA and YSLEER. V dropped 0 bases and J dropped 8; count of bases not matched to a gene: 9. This clonotype was counted only a few times. Its antigen is not known. This clonotype was sampled from a man aged 18 to 29 who received the YFV17D yellow fever vaccine. This chain joins TRBV4-3 and TRBJ1-2, with 7 bases aligning to TRBD1. Sequencing used PBMCs, obtained more than 35 days after the first yellow fever vaccination. CDR3 protein: CASSQDSQGVGGYTF. CDR3 bases: TGCGCCAGCAGCCAAGATTCCCAGGGGGTAGGAGGCTACACCTTC.